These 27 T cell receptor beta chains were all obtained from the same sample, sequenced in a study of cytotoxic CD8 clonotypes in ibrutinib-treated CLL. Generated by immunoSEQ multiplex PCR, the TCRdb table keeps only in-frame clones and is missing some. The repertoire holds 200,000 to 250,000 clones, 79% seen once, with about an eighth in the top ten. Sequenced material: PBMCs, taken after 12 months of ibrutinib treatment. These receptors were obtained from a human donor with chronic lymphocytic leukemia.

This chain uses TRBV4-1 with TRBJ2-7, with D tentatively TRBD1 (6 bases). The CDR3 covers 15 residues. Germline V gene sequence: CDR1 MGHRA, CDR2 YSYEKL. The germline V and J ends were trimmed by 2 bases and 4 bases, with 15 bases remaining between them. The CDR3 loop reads CASSQFYTTGYEQYF. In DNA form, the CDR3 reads TGCGCCAGCAGCCAATTTTATACGACAGGATACGAGCAGTACTTC.

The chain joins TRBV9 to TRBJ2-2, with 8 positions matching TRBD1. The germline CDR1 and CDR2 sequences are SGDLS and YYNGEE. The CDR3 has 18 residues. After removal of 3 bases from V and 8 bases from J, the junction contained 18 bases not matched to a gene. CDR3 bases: TGTGCCAGCAGCGCCGCCCTACAGGGGGTCGGTAGTCGGGGGGAGCTGTTTTTT. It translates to CASSAALQGVGSRGELFF.

CDR3 amino acids: CASSLDLKGYEQYF. The CDR3 DNA sequence: TGCGCCAGCAGCCTAGACTTAAAAGGCTACGAGCAGTACTTC. This chain uses TRBV4-1 with TRBJ2-7, with D uncertain. The CDR3 loop spans 14 amino acids. CDR1 is MGHRA, CDR2 YSYEKL, per germline. Trimming removed 4 bases at V and 3 bases at J, with 13 bases between.

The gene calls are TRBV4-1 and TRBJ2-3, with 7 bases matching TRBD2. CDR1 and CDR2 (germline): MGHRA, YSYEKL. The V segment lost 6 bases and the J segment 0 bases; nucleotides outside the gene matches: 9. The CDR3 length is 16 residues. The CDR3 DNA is TGCGCCAGCAGGCCCTTAGCGGGTACTAGCACAGATACGCAGTATTTT. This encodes CASRPLAGTSTDTQYF.

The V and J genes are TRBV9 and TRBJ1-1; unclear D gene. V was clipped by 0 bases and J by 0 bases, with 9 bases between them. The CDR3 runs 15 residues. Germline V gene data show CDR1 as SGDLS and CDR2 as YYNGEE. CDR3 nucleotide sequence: TGTGCCAGCAGCGTAGGGCAGATCTTGAACACTGAAGCTTTCTTT. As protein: CASSVGQILNTEAFF.

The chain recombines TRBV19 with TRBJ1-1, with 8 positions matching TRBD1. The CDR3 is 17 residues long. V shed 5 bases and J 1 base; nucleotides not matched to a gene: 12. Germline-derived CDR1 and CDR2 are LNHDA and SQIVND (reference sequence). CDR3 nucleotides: TGTGCCAGTAGTCCTCCCCGACAGGGGCTCTCGAACACTGAAGCTTTCTTT. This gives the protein CASSPPRQGLSNTEAFF.

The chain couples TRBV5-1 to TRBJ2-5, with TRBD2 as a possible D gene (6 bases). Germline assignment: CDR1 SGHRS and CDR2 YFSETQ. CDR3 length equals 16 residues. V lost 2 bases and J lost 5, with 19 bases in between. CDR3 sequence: CASSFLGVTRGETQYF. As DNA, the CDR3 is TGCGCCAGCAGCTTTTTAGGCGTTACTCGGGGGGAGACCCAGTACTTC.

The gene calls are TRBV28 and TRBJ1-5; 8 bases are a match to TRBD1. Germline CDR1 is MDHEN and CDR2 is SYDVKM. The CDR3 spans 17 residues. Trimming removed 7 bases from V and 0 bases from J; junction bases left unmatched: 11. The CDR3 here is CASKLRQGTYSNQPQHF. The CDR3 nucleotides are TGTGCCAGCAAACTGAGACAGGGGACCTATAGCAATCAGCCCCAGCATTTT.

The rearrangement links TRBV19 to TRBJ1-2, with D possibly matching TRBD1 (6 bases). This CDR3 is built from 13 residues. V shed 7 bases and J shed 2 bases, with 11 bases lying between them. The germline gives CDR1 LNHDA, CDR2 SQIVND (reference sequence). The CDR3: CASTPRGNYGYTF. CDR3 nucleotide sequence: TGTGCCAGTACCCCGAGGGGGAACTATGGCTACACCTTC.

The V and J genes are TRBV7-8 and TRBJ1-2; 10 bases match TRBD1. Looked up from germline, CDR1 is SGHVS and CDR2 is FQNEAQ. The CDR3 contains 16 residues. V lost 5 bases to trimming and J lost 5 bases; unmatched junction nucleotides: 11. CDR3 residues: CASSPNLDRGPYGYTF. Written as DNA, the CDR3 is TGTGCCAGCAGCCCAAACCTCGACAGGGGGCCTTATGGCTACACCTTC.

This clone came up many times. The CDR3 nucleotides read TGCGCCAGCAGCTTACTAGGGTACCTCTACGAGCAGTACTTC. Protein: CASSLLGYLYEQYF. The V call is TRBV5-1, the J call TRBJ2-7; a weak D match, TRBD2 (5 bases). In germline, CDR1 is SGHRS, CDR2 YFSETQ. V shed 2 bases and J shed 3 bases, with 12 bases lying between them. This CDR3 contains 14 residues.

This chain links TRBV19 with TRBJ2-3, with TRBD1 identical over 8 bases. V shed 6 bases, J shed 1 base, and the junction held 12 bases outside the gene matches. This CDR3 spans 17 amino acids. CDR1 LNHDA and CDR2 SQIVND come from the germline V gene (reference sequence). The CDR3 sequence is CASSPLDRGRGTDTQYF. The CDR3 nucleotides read TGTGCCAGTAGCCCTCTCGACAGGGGCCGAGGCACAGATACGCAGTATTTT.

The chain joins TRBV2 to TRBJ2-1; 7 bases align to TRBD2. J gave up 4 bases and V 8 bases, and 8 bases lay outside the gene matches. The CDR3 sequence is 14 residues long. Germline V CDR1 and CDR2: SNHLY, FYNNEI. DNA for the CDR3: TGTGCCAGCGGCCGTGGGCGGGAGTACAATGAGCAGTTCTTC. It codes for CASGRGREYNEQFF.

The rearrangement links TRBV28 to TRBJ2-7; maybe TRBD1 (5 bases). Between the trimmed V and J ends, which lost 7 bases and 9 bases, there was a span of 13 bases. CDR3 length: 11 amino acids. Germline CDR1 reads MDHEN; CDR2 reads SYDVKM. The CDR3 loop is CASISLGVQYF. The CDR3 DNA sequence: TGTGCCAGCATTAGCCTAGGGGTGCAGTACTTC.

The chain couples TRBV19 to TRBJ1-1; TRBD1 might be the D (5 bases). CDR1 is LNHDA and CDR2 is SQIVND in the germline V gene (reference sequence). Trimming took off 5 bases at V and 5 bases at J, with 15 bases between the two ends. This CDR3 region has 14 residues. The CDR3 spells CASSSAPGYTEAFF. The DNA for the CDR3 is TGTGCCAGTAGTTCCGCCCCAGGGTATACTGAAGCTTTCTTT.

The DNA for the CDR3 is TGCGCCAGCAGCGGGACTAGCCGAAACTACGAGCAGTACTTC. Encoded protein: CASSGTSRNYEQYF. The rearrangement joins TRBV5-1 to TRBJ2-7; TRBD2 matches at 9 bases. The junction had 5 bases not matched to a gene; V was cut back by 4 bases and J by 3 bases. This CDR3 contains 14 residues. Germline V lookup: CDR1 SGHRS, CDR2 YFSETQ. The full variable domain, its missing parts supplied by reference TRBV5-1 and TRBJ2-7, is KAGVTQTPRYLIKTRGQQVTLSCSPISGHRSVSWYQQTPGQGLQFLFEYFSETQRNKGNFPGRFSGRQFSNSRSEMNVSTLELGDSALYLCASSGTSRNYEQYFGPGTRLTVT.

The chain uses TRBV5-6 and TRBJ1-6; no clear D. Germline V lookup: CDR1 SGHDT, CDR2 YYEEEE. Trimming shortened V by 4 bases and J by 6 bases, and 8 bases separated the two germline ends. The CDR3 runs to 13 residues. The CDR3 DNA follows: TGTGCCAGCAGCCGACCTATTAATTCACCCCTCCACTTT. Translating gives CASSRPINSPLHF.

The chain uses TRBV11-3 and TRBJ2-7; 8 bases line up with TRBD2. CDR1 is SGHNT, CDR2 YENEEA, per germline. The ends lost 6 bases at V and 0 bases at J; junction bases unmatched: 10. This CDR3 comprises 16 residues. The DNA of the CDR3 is TGTGCCAGCAGGGGCGGGGAGCGGGGGAGCTCCTACGAGCAGTACTTC. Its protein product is CASRGGERGSSYEQYF.

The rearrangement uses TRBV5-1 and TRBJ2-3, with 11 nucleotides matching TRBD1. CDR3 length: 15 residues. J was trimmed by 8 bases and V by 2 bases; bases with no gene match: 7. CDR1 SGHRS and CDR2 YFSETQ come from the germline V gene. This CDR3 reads CASSLQDRGPGTQYF. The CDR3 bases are TGCGCCAGCAGCTTACAGGACAGGGGGCCTGGTACGCAGTATTTT.

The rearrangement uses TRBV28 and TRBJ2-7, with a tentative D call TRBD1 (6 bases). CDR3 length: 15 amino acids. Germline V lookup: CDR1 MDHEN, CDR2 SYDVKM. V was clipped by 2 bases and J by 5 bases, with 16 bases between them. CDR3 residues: CASSLRLQGRHEQYF. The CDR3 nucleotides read TGTGCCAGCAGTTTAAGGCTACAGGGAAGGCACGAGCAGTACTTC.

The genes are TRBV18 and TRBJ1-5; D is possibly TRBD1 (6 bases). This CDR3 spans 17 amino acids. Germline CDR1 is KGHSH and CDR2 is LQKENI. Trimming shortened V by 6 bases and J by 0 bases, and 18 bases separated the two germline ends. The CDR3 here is CASSETGERYSNQPQHF. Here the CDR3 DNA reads TGTGCCAGCTCCGAGACAGGTGAACGCTATAGCAATCAGCCCCAGCATTTT.

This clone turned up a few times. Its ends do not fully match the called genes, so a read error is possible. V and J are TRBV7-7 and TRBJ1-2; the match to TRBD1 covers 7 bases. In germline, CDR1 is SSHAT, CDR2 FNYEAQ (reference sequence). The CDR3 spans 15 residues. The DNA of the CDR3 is TGTGCTAGCAGCCCTGTCCCAGAGGGGACAGTTGGCTACACCTTC. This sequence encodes CASSPVPEGTVGYTF.

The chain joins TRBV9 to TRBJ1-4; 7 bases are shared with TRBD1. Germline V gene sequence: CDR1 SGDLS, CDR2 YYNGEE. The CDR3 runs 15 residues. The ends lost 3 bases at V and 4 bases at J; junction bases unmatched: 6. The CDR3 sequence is CASSAGQAFNEKLFF. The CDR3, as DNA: TGTGCCAGCAGCGCTGGACAGGCTTTTAATGAAAAACTGTTTTTT.

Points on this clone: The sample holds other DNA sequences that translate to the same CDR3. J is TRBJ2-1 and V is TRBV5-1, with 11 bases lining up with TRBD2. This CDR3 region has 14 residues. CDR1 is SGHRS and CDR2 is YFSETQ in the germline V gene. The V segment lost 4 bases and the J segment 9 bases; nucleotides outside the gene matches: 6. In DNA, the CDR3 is TGCGCCAGCAGCGTAACTAGCGGGAGTCGTGAGCAGTTCTTC. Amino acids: CASSVTSGSREQFF.

The CDR3 DNA follows: TGTGCCAGCAGTCCTCTAGGCCCCGTCGGCAAGCCCCAGCATTTT. Translated, it gives CASSPLGPVGKPQHF. The rearrangement joins TRBV2 to TRBJ1-5; D is ambiguous. Germline loops: CDR1 SNHLY, CDR2 FYNNEI. With 5 bases removed from V and 8 bases from J, the gap between germline ends came to 19 bases. The CDR3 extends over 15 amino acids.

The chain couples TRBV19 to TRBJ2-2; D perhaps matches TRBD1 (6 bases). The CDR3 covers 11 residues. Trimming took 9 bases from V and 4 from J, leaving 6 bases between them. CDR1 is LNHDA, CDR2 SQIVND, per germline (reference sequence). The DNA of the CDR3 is TGTGCCAGACAGGGCACCGGGGAGCTGTTTTTT. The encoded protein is CARQGTGELFF.

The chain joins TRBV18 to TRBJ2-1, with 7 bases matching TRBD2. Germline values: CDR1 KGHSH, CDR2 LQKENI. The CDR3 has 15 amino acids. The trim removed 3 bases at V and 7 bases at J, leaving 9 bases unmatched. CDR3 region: CASSPPASGVNEQFF. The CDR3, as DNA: TGTGCCAGCTCACCTCCCGCCAGCGGGGTGAATGAGCAGTTCTTC.